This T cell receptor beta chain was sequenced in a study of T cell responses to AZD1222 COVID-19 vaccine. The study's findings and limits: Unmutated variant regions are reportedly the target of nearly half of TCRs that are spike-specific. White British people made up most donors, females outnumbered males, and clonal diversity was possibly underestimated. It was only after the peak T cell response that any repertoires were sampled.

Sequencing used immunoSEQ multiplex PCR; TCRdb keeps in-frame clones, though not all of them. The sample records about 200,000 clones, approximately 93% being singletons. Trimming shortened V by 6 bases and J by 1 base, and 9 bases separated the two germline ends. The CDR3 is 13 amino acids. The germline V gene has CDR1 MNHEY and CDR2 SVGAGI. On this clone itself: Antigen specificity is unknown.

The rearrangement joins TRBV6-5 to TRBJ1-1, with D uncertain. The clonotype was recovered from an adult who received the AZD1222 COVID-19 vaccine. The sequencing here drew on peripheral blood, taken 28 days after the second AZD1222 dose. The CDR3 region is CASRFGQNTEAFF. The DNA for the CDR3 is TGTGCCAGCAGGTTCGGCCAGAACACTGAAGCTTTCTTT.